This T cell receptor (beta chain) was captured in a study of T-cell memory formation after mild COVID-19. Study-level results: Clones shrinking from day 15 to 85 showed even CD4/CD8 mixes; later expanders tilted CD4+.

Trimming cost V 4 bases and J 2 bases, with 15 bases left between them. Germline CDR1 reads MNHEY; CDR2 reads SVGAGI. The length of the CDR3 is 15 residues. To note about this clonotype: The antigen remains unidentified.

Each CDR3 protein gets one entry after TCRdb re-called the 5' RACE reads with MiXCR. The sample carries around 250,000 distinct CDR3 sequences, roughly 16% recorded once. The clonotype was recovered from a man between 18 and 35 years old who had mild COVID-19 (a few samples of this study predate the infection). Cell type and time point are not known. The sample was PBMCs or a T cell subset sorted from them (not recorded which). The chain links TRBV6-5 to TRBJ2-7; possibly TRBD2 for D (5 bases). The CDR3 DNA reads TGTGCCAGCAGTTTATTGTCGGGGTTCACCTACGAGCAGTACTTC. Protein product: CASSLLSGFTYEQYF.